Listed here are 4 T cell receptor beta chains from one sample, sequenced in a study of cytomegalovirus exposure and HLA in healthy donors. The PCR made use of 60 Vbeta and 13 Jbeta primers. The assay was immunoSEQ multiplex PCR, and TCRdb's table has in-frame clones only and misses some. This table has fewer than 110,000 clones, roughly 80% appearing once. The source material was PBMCs. The receptors originated from a man aged 35 to 55 in good health and CMV-seronegative.

Only one count was recorded for this clone. The gene calls are TRBV27 and TRBJ1-2; 7 bases fit TRBD1. The CDR3 covers 13 residues. V was pared by 7 bases and J by 4 bases, with 6 bases of the junction left unmatched. Looked up from germline, CDR1 is MNHEY and CDR2 is SMNVEV (reference sequence). The CDR3 DNA reads as TGTGCCAGCAAGCCGGGACAGCTCTATGGCTACACCTTC. Protein sequence: CASKPGQLYGYTF.

The chain links TRBV6-5 to TRBJ2-5; D may be TRBD1 (5 bases). Trimming stripped 1 base from V and 1 base from J, with 10 bases between. The CDR3 extends over 15 amino acids. The V gene's germline CDR1 is MNHEY and CDR2 SVGAGI. This chain's CDR3 is CASSYYNQGQETQYF. The CDR3 coding sequence is TGTGCCAGCAGTTACTATAATCAGGGCCAAGAGACCCAGTACTTC.

This clone is deemed medium-sized. The V call is TRBV2, the J call TRBJ2-1; possible D gene TRBD2, 6 bases. This CDR3 region has 15 residues. Germline V lookup: CDR1 SNHLY, CDR2 FYNNEI. The V end lost 7 bases, the J end lost 6 bases, and 19 bases lay between the germline ends. DNA of the CDR3: TGTGCCAGCACCGGAGGGCAAAAACTCCCCAATGAGCAGTTCTTC. It translates to CASTGGQKLPNEQFF.

The chain combines TRBV6-5 with TRBJ1-1, with 12 bases aligning to TRBD1. This CDR3 has 12 residues. Germline lookup yields CDR1 MNHEY and CDR2 SVGAGI. The V gene end was trimmed by 6 bases and the J gene end by 14 bases; junction bases not matched to a gene: 7. DNA of the CDR3: TGTGCCAGCAGCCCCCGGGACAGGGGGCCCTTCTTT. This translates into CASSPRDRGPFF.